These 30 T cell receptor beta chains were all obtained from the same sample, sequenced in a study of T cell changes during pregnancy in multiple sclerosis (dated by TCRdb to between 2018 and 2020). The receptor library was made with the immunoSEQ multiplex PCR assay. TCRdb provides this immuneACCESS table in a form limited to in-frame rearrangements. Some clones are lacking; in checked studies, under half of them reflect an unresolved V gene, and why the rest are absent is not known. In all, the sample holds approximately 100,000 clones, and 91% of those were seen once. The top ten clones comprise about 3.1% of the sample. The specimen was peripheral blood, collected in the second trimester of pregnancy. These receptors originate from a female donor with multiple sclerosis, enrolled in a pregnancy study.

V usage is TRBV7-2 and J usage is TRBJ2-7; 8 nucleotides align to TRBD1. The V gene's germline CDR1 is SGHTA and CDR2 FQGNSA. The CDR3 extends over 16 amino acids. V gave up 1 base and J gave up 2 bases; unmatched junction bases: 7. The CDR3 sequence: CASSLVGTGVPYEQYF. In DNA, the CDR3 is TGTGCCAGCAGCTTAGTCGGGACAGGAGTGCCCTACGAGCAGTACTTC.

To note about this clone: Sequence at one end of the junction differs from germline and may be a read error. CDR3 loop: CASSIPAGPSLF. CDR3 DNA: TGTGCCAGTAGTATACCGGCAGGCCCATCCCTCTTT. This chain uses TRBV19 with TRBJ1-1; D uncertain. This CDR3 is 12 amino acids long. Per germline, CDR1 LNHDA and CDR2 SQIVND (reference sequence).

The chain carries TRBV4-2 and TRBJ2-2; D is possibly TRBD2 (6 bases). V gave up 4 bases and J gave up 0 bases, with 9 bases separating them. This CDR3 comprises 15 residues. Germline-derived CDR1 and CDR2 are LGHNA and YNFKEQ. CDR3 sequence: CASSREVTNTGELFF. The CDR3 region has the DNA TGTGCCAGCAGCCGGGAGGTGACGAACACCGGGGAGCTGTTTTTT.

The chain carries TRBV14 and TRBJ1-4, with D possibly being TRBD1 (6 bases). V was shortened by 4 bases and J by 8 bases, with 23 bases between the two germline ends. The CDR3 has 17 residues. Germline V lookup: CDR1 SGHDN, CDR2 FVKESK. The CDR3 here is CASSPYPRGQPWEKLFF. Here the CDR3 DNA reads TGTGCCAGCAGCCCATATCCCCGCGGACAGCCGTGGGAAAAACTGTTTTTT.

The V and J genes are TRBV10-3 and TRBJ2-1; D might be TRBD2 (6 bases). Germline V gene lookup returns CDR1 ENHRY and CDR2 SYGVKD. V was shortened by 8 bases and J by 6 bases, with 11 bases between the two germline ends. The CDR3 has 12 amino acids. The CDR3 DNA reads as TGTGCCATCGCGGACTACTTCAATGAGCAGTTCTTC. Translated, it gives CAIADYFNEQFF.

This chain joins TRBV29-1 and TRBJ2-7; perhaps TRBD1 as D (6 bases). Germline V gives CDR1 SQVTM, CDR2 ANQGSEA. Trimming pared 5 bases from V and 4 bases from J, leaving 12 bases between. The CDR3 runs to 12 residues. CDR3 DNA sequence: TGCAGCGTTCAGGGGTCTATTTACGAGCAGTACTTC. This translates into CSVQGSIYEQYF.

This rearrangement joins TRBV5-1 to TRBJ2-1; perhaps TRBD2 as D (6 bases). V gave up 4 bases and J gave up 2 bases, with 16 bases separating them. CDR1 is SGHRS and CDR2 is YFSETQ in the germline V gene. This CDR3 spans 16 amino acids. The CDR3 coding sequence is TGCGCCAGCAGCCCGGGACTTCCTTCCGCCTACAATGAGCAGTTCTTC. It yields the protein CASSPGLPSAYNEQFF. Supplemented by reference TRBV5-1 and TRBJ2-1, the full variable domain reads KAGVTQTPRYLIKTRGQQVTLSCSPISGHRSVSWYQQTPGQGLQFLFEYFSETQRNKGNFPGRFSGRQFSNSRSEMNVSTLELGDSALYLCASSPGLPSAYNEQFFGPGTRLTVL.

J is TRBJ2-1 and V is TRBV4-2; 12 bases line up with TRBD1. Germline lookup yields CDR1 LGHNA and CDR2 YNFKEQ. Germline trimming cut 1 base from V and 7 bases from J; bases unmatched to any gene: 5. The CDR3 consists of 16 residues. DNA of the CDR3: TGTGCCAGCAGCCAAGCGGGACAGGGGGCTCGGAATGAGCAGTTCTTC. Its translation: CASSQAGQGARNEQFF.

This chain uses TRBV19 with TRBJ2-2, with 13 nucleotides matching TRBD2. The V and J ends lost 7 bases and 9 bases, in that order; junction bases with no gene match: 8. The CDR3 covers 15 residues. Per the germline V gene, CDR1 is LNHDA and CDR2 is SQIVND (reference sequence). CDR3 nucleotide sequence: TGTGCCAGTACCCCGGGACTAGCGGGATATCGGGAGCTGTTTTTT. This sequence encodes CASTPGLAGYRELFF. Based on the CDR3 plus reference TRBV19 and TRBJ2-2, the full variable domain is DGGITQSPKYLFRKEGQNVTLSCEQNLNHDAMYWYRQDPGQGLRLIYYSQIVNDFQKGDIAEGYSVSREKKESFPLTVTSAQKNPTAFYLCASTPGLAGYRELFFGEGSRLTVL.

This sequence joins TRBV5-1 and TRBJ1-5; TRBD1 is a possible D gene (5 bases). The CDR3 covers 15 residues. V shed 3 bases and J shed 6 bases, with 16 bases lying between them. The germline V gene has CDR1 SGHRS and CDR2 YFSETQ. For the CDR3, the DNA is TGCGCCAGCAGCTCCCTAGGGGCAGAAGGTCAGCCCCAGCATTTT. Translation: CASSSLGAEGQPQHF. Looking up the rest from reference TRBV5-1 and TRBJ1-5 gives the full variable domain: KAGVTQTPRYLIKTRGQQVTLSCSPISGHRSVSWYQQTPGQGLQFLFEYFSETQRNKGNFPGRFSGRQFSNSRSEMNVSTLELGDSALYLCASSSLGAEGQPQHFGDGTRLSIL.

The chain couples TRBV9 to TRBJ2-2; 8 nucleotides agree with TRBD1. Trimming cost V 4 bases and J 5 bases; bases outside gene matches: 4. Per the germline V gene, CDR1 is SGDLS and CDR2 is YYNGEE. This CDR3 is built from 14 residues. The CDR3 protein is CASSSRTGTGELFF. CDR3 nucleotide sequence: TGTGCCAGCAGCTCCCGGACAGGGACCGGGGAGCTGTTTTTT.

V usage is TRBV7-9 and J usage is TRBJ2-5, with a tentative D call TRBD1 (6 bases). Deletions cut 5 bases from V and 3 bases from J, with 16 bases between. This CDR3 spans 15 amino acids. Germline V gene data show CDR1 as SEHNR and CDR2 as FQNEAQ (reference sequence). CDR3 loop: CASSHGTMSEETQYF. CDR3 nucleotide sequence: TGTGCCAGCAGCCACGGGACAATGTCGGAAGAGACCCAGTACTTC.

The chain joins TRBV18 to TRBJ2-3; TRBD2 agrees at 7 bases. There are 17 residues in the CDR3. Germline trimming cut 3 bases from V and 0 bases from J; bases unmatched to any gene: 9. From germline, CDR1 is KGHSH and CDR2 LQKENI. In DNA form, the CDR3 reads TGTGCCAGCTCACCCATCGGGGGGACGACTAGCACAGATACGCAGTATTTT. It yields the protein CASSPIGGTTSTDTQYF.

The chain has TRBV5-1 and TRBJ2-3; 10 bases align to TRBD2. The length of the CDR3 is 16 residues. V shed 3 bases, J shed 3 bases, and the junction held 7 bases outside the gene matches. Looked up from germline, CDR1 is SGHRS and CDR2 is YFSETQ. CDR3 region: CASSSFSSGRTDTQYF. DNA of the CDR3: TGCGCCAGCAGCTCTTTTTCTAGCGGGAGAACAGATACGCAGTATTTT.

This chain connects TRBV30 to TRBJ2-2; tentative D call: TRBD1 (6 bases). Germline V lookup: CDR1 GTSNPN, CDR2 SVGIG (reference sequence). The V and J ends lost 8 bases and 2 bases respectively, with 18 bases between them. CDR3 length: 15 amino acids. The CDR3 protein is CAGGPRGDNTGELFF. CDR3 nucleotides: TGTGCCGGAGGCCCCAGGGGCGATAACACCGGGGAGCTGTTTTTT.

The chain employs TRBV27 and TRBJ2-2; 14 nucleotides match TRBD2. The CDR3 covers 18 residues. V trimming: 3 bases; J trimming: 6 bases; junction bases outside the gene matches: 9. CDR1 is MNHEY and CDR2 is SMNVEV in the germline V gene (reference sequence). CDR3 loop: CASSFRPGTSGSSGELFF. The CDR3 coding sequence is TGTGCCAGCAGTTTTCGACCCGGGACTAGCGGGAGCTCCGGGGAGCTGTTTTTT.

The rearrangement links TRBV19 to TRBJ1-5; 8 nucleotides line up with TRBD1. Germline V gene lookup returns CDR1 LNHDA and CDR2 SQIVND (reference sequence). After removal of 5 bases from V and 3 bases from J, the junction contained 6 bases not matched to a gene. The CDR3 has 15 residues. In DNA form, the CDR3 reads TGTGCCAGTAGTTTCGGACAGGGACACAATCAGCCCCAGCATTTT. It is translated as CASSFGQGHNQPQHF. Together with reference TRBV19 and TRBJ1-5, the CDR3 gives the full variable domain: DGGITQSPKYLFRKEGQNVTLSCEQNLNHDAMYWYRQDPGQGLRLIYYSQIVNDFQKGDIAEGYSVSREKKESFPLTVTSAQKNPTAFYLCASSFGQGHNQPQHFGDGTRLSIL.

The rearrangement uses TRBV5-1 and TRBJ2-7; TRBD2 matches at 12 bases. V was pared by 5 bases and J by 5 bases, with 8 bases of the junction left unmatched. Germline V lookup: CDR1 SGHRS, CDR2 YFSETQ. This CDR3 contains 15 residues. CDR3 in amino acids: CASSQTSGSLNEQYF. The CDR3 coding sequence is TGCGCCAGCAGTCAGACTAGCGGGAGTCTCAACGAGCAGTACTTC.

The rearrangement links TRBV28 to TRBJ2-7; D not certain. V lost 6 bases, J lost 4 bases, and 19 bases lay in between. Germline V gene data show CDR1 as MDHEN and CDR2 as SYDVKM. The length of the CDR3 is 15 residues. The DNA of the CDR3 is TGTGCCAGCAGCCTAGACCCCCACCGTGGTTACGAGCAGTACTTC. Protein: CASSLDPHRGYEQYF.

This chain joins TRBV4-2 and TRBJ2-1; weak D call: TRBD1 (6 bases). The CDR3 spans 13 residues. The V end lost 2 bases, the J end lost 9 bases, and 11 bases lay between the germline ends. CDR1 is LGHNA, CDR2 YNFKEQ, per germline. CDR3 residues: CASSQPLGGEQFF. The CDR3 nucleotides read TGTGCCAGCAGCCAACCCCTAGGGGGTGAGCAGTTCTTC.

A single count supports this clone. The genes are TRBV5-1 and TRBJ2-3, with 7 bases aligning to TRBD2. Losses at the gene ends were 4 bases for V and 0 bases for J; bases not matched to a gene: 5. Looked up from germline, CDR1 is SGHRS and CDR2 is YFSETQ. The CDR3 covers 15 residues. The CDR3 spells CASSTSVSSTDTQYF. CDR3 bases: TGCGCCAGCAGCACTAGCGTTTCTAGCACAGATACGCAGTATTTT. Combining the CDR3 with reference TRBV5-1 and TRBJ2-3 gives the whole variable domain KAGVTQTPRYLIKTRGQQVTLSCSPISGHRSVSWYQQTPGQGLQFLFEYFSETQRNKGNFPGRFSGRQFSNSRSEMNVSTLELGDSALYLCASSTSVSSTDTQYFGPGTRLTVL.

The rearrangement uses TRBV29-1 and TRBJ1-5, with TRBD1 matching 8 bases. The length of the CDR3 is 16 residues. V lost 1 base and J lost 6; bases outside the gene matches: 11. The V gene's germline CDR1 is SQVTM and CDR2 ANQGSEA. Here the CDR3 reads CSVEVTGRDRPQPQHF. CDR3 nucleotide sequence: TGCAGCGTTGAAGTAACGGGCCGGGACAGGCCTCAGCCCCAGCATTTT.

V usage is TRBV6-6 and J usage is TRBJ2-3; D unresolved. Trimming removed 0 bases at V and 4 bases at J, with 8 bases between. CDR3 length: 14 residues. Germline V gene lookup returns CDR1 MNHNY and CDR2 SVGAGI (reference sequence). CDR3 in amino acids: CASSYSKAADTQYF. As DNA, the CDR3 is TGTGCCAGCAGTTACTCGAAGGCGGCAGATACGCAGTATTTT.

The rearrangement uses TRBV20-1 and TRBJ2-5; the D is unclear. The CDR3 length is 11 residues. Trimming pared 2 bases from V and 3 bases from J, leaving 4 bases between. The germline CDR1 and CDR2 sequences are DFQATT and SNEGSKA (reference sequence). The CDR3 DNA is TGCAGTGCTAGACTAAAAGAGACCCAGTACTTC. Protein sequence: CSARLKETQYF.

This sequence joins TRBV19 and TRBJ1-2, with 11 bases lining up with TRBD1. This CDR3 has 14 amino acids. V gave up 7 bases and J gave up 4 bases; unmatched junction bases: 5. Germline CDR1 LNHDA, CDR2 SQIVND (reference sequence). CDR3 protein: CASIRTGGTYGYTF. In DNA form, the CDR3 reads TGTGCCAGTATTCGGACAGGGGGCACCTATGGCTACACCTTC.

The rearrangement uses TRBV28 and TRBJ2-7; 9 positions match TRBD1. The CDR3 sequence is 13 residues long. J lost 6 bases, V lost 2 bases, and 2 bases had no gene match. CDR1 is MDHEN and CDR2 is SYDVKM in the germline V gene. CDR3 in amino acids: CASSLVDRGEQYF. The CDR3 DNA follows: TGTGCCAGCAGTTTAGTGGACAGGGGCGAGCAGTACTTC.

The J gene is TRBJ2-5, the V gene TRBV5-6, with TRBD2 matching 8 bases. The CDR3 has 15 residues. V dropped 4 bases and J dropped 5; count of bases not matched to a gene: 10. Germline CDR1 reads SGHDT; CDR2 reads YYEEEE. The CDR3 nucleotides are TGTGCCAGCAGCGCCCGGGGGGGGATCCGGGAGACCCAGTACTTC. Translation: CASSARGGIRETQYF.

The rearrangement joins TRBV28 to TRBJ1-4, with D hard to call. Per germline, CDR1 MDHEN and CDR2 SYDVKM. V was trimmed by 6 bases and J by 11 bases, leaving 22 bases between them. CDR3 size: 15 residues. In DNA, the CDR3 is TGTGCCAGCAGGTTCGGAGACGGCCTACCTACGAAACTGTTTTTT. Protein product: CASRFGDGLPTKLFF.

V gene TRBV5-1 combines with J gene TRBJ2-2; TRBD2 matches 9 bases. Trimming took 6 bases from V and 6 from J; bases not matched to a gene: 15. The CDR3 runs 17 residues. From germline, CDR1 is SGHRS and CDR2 YFSETQ. Here the CDR3 reads CASKHTPGGRAPGELFF. CDR3 coding DNA: TGCGCCAGCAAACACACCCCCGGCGGGAGGGCCCCCGGGGAGCTGTTTTTT.

The V and J genes are TRBV4-1 and TRBJ2-7; 9 bases are shared with TRBD1. The V and J ends lost 3 bases and 5 bases, in that order; junction bases with no gene match: 8. CDR1 is MGHRA, CDR2 YSYEKL, per germline. The CDR3 covers 15 residues. The CDR3 protein is CASSHINRGLNEQYF. The CDR3 DNA is TGCGCCAGCAGCCATATAAACAGGGGGCTCAACGAGCAGTACTTC.